This TCR beta chain was observed in a study of T cells in Graves' hyperthyroidism and ophthalmopathy. The source material, RNA transcripts, was used to amplify TCR beta CDR3 regions. First-round RT-PCR with HTBI primers amplified the TCR CDR3 region. TCRdb analysed the multiplex PCR reads with MiXCR anew, one entry per CDR3 protein. The table includes 550,000 to 700,000 distinct CDR3 sequences, 46% detected once. Trimming took 6 bases from V and 9 from J, leaving 14 bases between them. Germline V lookup: CDR1 SGHTA, CDR2 FQGTGA. CDR3 size: 12 residues. This rearrangement joins TRBV7-3 to TRBJ1-1; no clear D gene. The sequenced material came from peripheral blood or thyroid tissue (not recorded which). The sequence came from an adult woman with Graves' disease, either hyperthyroidism or ophthalmopathy (not recorded which). CDR3: CASSSPERKAFF. The CDR3 DNA is TGTGCCAGCAGTTCCCCTGAGCGAAAAGCTTTCTTT.